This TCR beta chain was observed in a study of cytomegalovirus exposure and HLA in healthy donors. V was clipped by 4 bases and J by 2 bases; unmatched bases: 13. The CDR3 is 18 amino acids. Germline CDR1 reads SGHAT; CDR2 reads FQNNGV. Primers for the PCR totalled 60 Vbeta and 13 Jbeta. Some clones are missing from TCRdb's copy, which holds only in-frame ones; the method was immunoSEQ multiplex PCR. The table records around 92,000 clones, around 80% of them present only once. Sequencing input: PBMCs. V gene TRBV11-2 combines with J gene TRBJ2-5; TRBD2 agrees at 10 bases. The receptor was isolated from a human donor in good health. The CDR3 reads CASSSESGASGSQETQYF. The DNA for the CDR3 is TGTGCCAGCAGCTCCGAAAGCGGGGCTAGCGGGAGTCAAGAGACCCAGTACTTC.